Given below is one TCR beta chain in context. What it binds is not known. This may be a read error, as it is one base from a much larger clone. Preparation of the TCRbeta library used unique molecular identifiers. One entry per CDR3 protein, called by TCRdb with MiXCR from the PCR reads. This sample yields roughly 150,000 distinct CDR3 sequences, of which 11% are seen a single time; roughly an eighth belongs to the top ten. CDR1 DFQATT and CDR2 SNEGSKA come from the germline V gene (reference sequence). There are 17 residues in the CDR3. This sample was included in a study of T-cell reconstitution after alpha-beta-depleted transplantation in children. General study findings and limits: Several hundred expanded graft clones reportedly were the source of alpha-beta T cells about two months after transplant. The main origin of T-cell counts and diversity one year after transplant was newly produced T cells. Day-60 TCRbeta diversity that was high in some patients was derived from surviving recipient T cells and thymic progenitors.

This sequence joins TRBV20-1 and TRBJ2-2, with 12 bases aligning to TRBD1. Sample: PBMCs, taken before TCRalphabeta/CD19-depleted stem cell transplant. This receptor was identified in a boy aged 2 to 10 with acute myeloid leukemia, due to receive a stem cell transplant. The CDR3 loop reads CCARGGDRGRKTGELFF. In nucleotides, the CDR3 is TGCTGTGCTAGAGGGGGGGACAGGGGGCGGAAGACCGGGGAGCTGTTTTTT.